This entry lists 12 T cell receptor beta chains sequenced from one sample in a study of shared clonotypes between healthy human individuals. Profiling relied on immunoSEQ multiplex PCR, and the TCRdb table lists in-frame clones only, not all of them. This sample has 2 million to 2.5 million clones, with approximately 94% found just once. The source material was naive CD4+ T cells from PBMCs. Subset indicated: CD45RA+ positively selected. These receptors were taken from a man aged 18 to 29 in good health. Some clones in this sample may be carry-over from other donors' samples.

V usage is TRBV4-1 and J usage is TRBJ2-7; D perhaps matches TRBD2 (6 bases). The V and J ends lost 1 base and 1 base respectively, with 11 bases between them. The CDR3 has 15 amino acids. Germline CDR1 MGHRA, CDR2 YSYEKL. CDR3: CASSQADGRSYEQYF. In nucleotides, the CDR3 is TGCGCCAGCAGCCAAGCGGACGGGAGATCCTACGAGCAGTACTTC.

The V and J genes are TRBV7-6 and TRBJ2-1; TRBD1 matches at 12 bases. The CDR3 is 16 residues long. Germline V gene lookup returns CDR1 SGHVS and CDR2 FNYEAQ. V lost 1 base, J lost 4 bases, and 2 bases stayed unmatched. CDR3 DNA: TGTGCCAGCAGCTTAGGGGACAGGGGGCGATACAATGAGCAGTTCTTC. It yields the protein CASSLGDRGRYNEQFF. Based on the CDR3 plus reference TRBV7-6 and TRBJ2-1, the full variable domain is GAGVSQSPRYKVTKRGQDVALRCDPISGHVSLYWYRQALGQGPEFLTYFNYEAQQDKSGLPNDRFSAERPEGSISTLTIQRTEQRDSAMYRCASSLGDRGRYNEQFFGPGTRLTVL.

The rearrangement joins TRBV18 to TRBJ2-5; 9 positions match TRBD1. CDR1 is KGHSH, CDR2 LQKENI, per germline. This CDR3 contains 14 residues. The V and J ends lost 3 bases and 4 bases, in that order; junction bases with no gene match: 3. CDR3 protein: CASSPTGGSETQYF. DNA for the CDR3: TGTGCCAGCTCACCCACAGGGGGCTCAGAGACCCAGTACTTC.

The CDR3 region is CATAQSGNYGYTF. The CDR3 nucleotides are TGTGCCACCGCCCAGTCGGGGAACTATGGCTACACCTTC. The V gene is TRBV28, the J gene TRBJ1-2; the D is unclear. Looked up from germline, CDR1 is MDHEN and CDR2 is SYDVKM. V was pared by 10 bases and J by 2 bases, with 14 bases between. The CDR3 runs 13 residues.

The rearrangement uses TRBV7-9 and TRBJ2-1, with 8 nucleotides matching TRBD2. V shed 5 bases and J 7 bases; nucleotides not matched to a gene: 7. Germline CDR1 is SEHNR and CDR2 is FQNEAQ (reference sequence). The CDR3 totals 14 residues. CDR3 protein: CASSPTGGENEQFF. CDR3 DNA sequence: TGTGCCAGCAGCCCAACGGGAGGGGAAAATGAGCAGTTCTTC.

This clone has a handful of counts. This chain connects TRBV14 to TRBJ2-7; 7 bases are a match to TRBD1. V lost 4 bases to trimming and J lost 6 bases; unmatched junction nucleotides: 9. Germline V gene sequence: CDR1 SGHDN, CDR2 FVKESK. The length of the CDR3 is 14 residues. CDR3 loop: CASSPDRASGEQYF. The CDR3 bases are TGTGCCAGCAGCCCCGACAGGGCATCGGGCGAGCAGTACTTC.

The rearrangement joins TRBV28 to TRBJ1-5; 9 nucleotides match TRBD1. The CDR3 is 15 amino acids. From germline, CDR1 is MDHEN and CDR2 SYDVKM. Trimming removed 7 bases from V and 6 bases from J; junction bases left unmatched: 10. CDR3 bases: TGTGCCAGCACCCCCCGCGGACAGGGGTCTCAGCCCCAGCATTTT. Its protein product is CASTPRGQGSQPQHF.

The rearrangement uses TRBV5-6 and TRBJ1-2; possible D gene TRBD1, 5 bases. CDR3 length: 12 amino acids. Germline values: CDR1 SGHDT, CDR2 YYEEEE. Trimming removed 5 bases from V and 8 bases from J, with 13 bases in between. The CDR3 DNA sequence: TGTGCCAGCAGTGATGGGGGTTGGGGCTACACCTTC. It yields the protein CASSDGGWGYTF.

With regard to this clone: Other DNA sequences in the same sample also yield this CDR3. V usage is TRBV5-1 and J usage is TRBJ1-1, with D tentatively TRBD1 (5 bases). The CDR3 covers 12 residues. Germline lookup yields CDR1 SGHRS and CDR2 YFSETQ. V was cut by 0 bases and J by 8 bases, with 8 bases left in between. In DNA form, the CDR3 reads TGCGCCAGCAGCTTGGACAGGACAGAAGCTTTCTTT. Amino acids: CASSLDRTEAFF.

V is TRBV2 and J is TRBJ2-2; 8 positions match TRBD2. In germline, CDR1 is SNHLY, CDR2 FYNNEI. The junction had 10 bases not matched to a gene; V was cut back by 7 bases and J by 6 bases. The CDR3 sequence is 15 residues long. The CDR3 here is CASTGLAKGSGELFF. The CDR3 bases are TGTGCCAGCACCGGACTAGCAAAGGGGTCCGGGGAGCTGTTTTTT.

This chain joins TRBV28 and TRBJ2-3, with D possibly TRBD2 on 6 matching bases. The germline V and J ends were trimmed by 8 bases and 1 base, with 10 bases remaining between them. CDR1 is MDHEN and CDR2 is SYDVKM in the germline V gene. CDR3 length: 13 residues. The CDR3 DNA sequence: TGTGCCAGCTGGGAGGCCCGCACAGATACGCAGTATTTT. It is translated as CASWEARTDTQYF.

The chain is built from TRBV28 and TRBJ1-1, with D hard to call. This CDR3 spans 15 amino acids. Germline values: CDR1 MDHEN, CDR2 SYDVKM. V was shortened by 2 bases and J by 1 base, with 11 bases between the two germline ends. For the CDR3, the DNA is TGTGCCAGCAGTTTAGGATTGAGGCCGAACACTGAAGCTTTCTTT. It is translated as CASSLGLRPNTEAFF.